The clone carrying this TCR beta chain was observed many times. Authors' data handling: Estimates of nucleated cell counts were drawn from the amplification of reference gene primers. Libraries were prepared by immunoSEQ multiplex PCR; TCRdb keeps only in-frame clonotypes and omits some of them. That table furnishes V, J and clone size, whereas the DNA furnished D and trimming. The repertoire includes around 100,000 clones, roughly 87% of them detected once, and 7% to 9% sits in the top ten. Germline values: CDR1 LGHDT, CDR2 YNNKEL (reference sequence). Trimming stripped 1 base from V and 4 bases from J, with 7 bases between. The CDR3 sequence is 13 residues long. This sample is drawn from a study of blood T cell repertoires in COVID-19. Study details: COVID-19 samples from acute and convalescent phases originated in the United States, Italy and Spain. Sample material is recorded as cDNA or gDNA derived from T cells, B-cell-depleted T cells, or PBMCs.

This TCR was sampled from a man aged 25-45 years in a cohort sampled during active COVID-19. V gene TRBV3-1 (or the pseudogene TRBV3-2) combines with J gene TRBJ1-1; D may be TRBD1 (5 bases). The sequencing sample was made of peripheral blood. In DNA form, the CDR3 reads TGTGCCAGCAGCCAAGCAGGGTCCACTGAAGCTTTCTTT. Translation: CASSQAGSTEAFF.